This T cell receptor beta chain was recovered during a study of shared clonotypes between healthy human individuals. Study-wide background: Used for every donor were three CD4 naive, three CD4 memory, two CD8 naive and one CD8 memory plate.

The CDR3 contains 13 residues. The ends were cut back, 7 bases at V and 7 bases at J, with 17 bases in the middle. Germline CDR1 SGHAT, CDR2 FQNNGV. Per the original data handling: ImmunoSEQ junction-only sequences lacked quality scores, so their filtering differed. This table comes from immunoSEQ multiplex PCR, and its TCRdb copy is limited to in-frame clones, with some not included. V and J calls and clone size come straight from that table; D and trimming were deduced from the DNA. The sample shows 950,000 to 1,300,000 clones, around 74% of them seen only once. This clonotype was obtained from a man in his late teens or twenties in good health. This chain joins TRBV11-2 and TRBJ2-7, with a tentative D call TRBD2 (5 bases). Material: memory CD4+ T cells sorted from blood. Subset indicated: CD45RA-negative fraction. This CDR3 reads CASNPRATGEQYF. The CDR3 DNA is TGTGCCAGCAACCCTCGGGCCACGGGGGAGCAGTACTTC.